This TCR beta chain emerged from a study of T cells in Graves' hyperthyroidism and ophthalmopathy. Patients with uncontrolled infections, other autoimmune diseases, pregnancy or lactation were excluded. Clinical symptoms, serum thyroxine, TRAb, thyroid ultrasound and orbital computed tomography informed diagnoses. The CDR3 regions of TCR beta were amplified from RNA transcripts. The HTBI primer set was used in a first-round RT-PCR of the TCR CDR3. TCRdb processed the multiplex PCR reads anew with MiXCR; each CDR3 protein has one entry. The repertoire holds a few hundred thousand distinct CDR3 sequences, more than 15% seen once, with approximately 7.4% in the top ten. This CDR3 comprises 14 residues. The V gene's germline CDR1 is SGHRS and CDR2 YFSETQ. After removal of 4 bases from V and 5 bases from J, the junction contained 9 bases not matched to a gene. This clonotype was counted at least ten times.

Sequencing input: blood. V is TRBV5-1 and J is TRBJ2-7; 7 nucleotides align to TRBD2. The receptor was derived from a woman aged 25-40 years with Graves' hyperthyroidism. The CDR3 DNA reads TGCGCCAGCAGCATTCAGACTAGCAGGGACGAGCAGTACTTC. Amino acid sequence: CASSIQTSRDEQYF.